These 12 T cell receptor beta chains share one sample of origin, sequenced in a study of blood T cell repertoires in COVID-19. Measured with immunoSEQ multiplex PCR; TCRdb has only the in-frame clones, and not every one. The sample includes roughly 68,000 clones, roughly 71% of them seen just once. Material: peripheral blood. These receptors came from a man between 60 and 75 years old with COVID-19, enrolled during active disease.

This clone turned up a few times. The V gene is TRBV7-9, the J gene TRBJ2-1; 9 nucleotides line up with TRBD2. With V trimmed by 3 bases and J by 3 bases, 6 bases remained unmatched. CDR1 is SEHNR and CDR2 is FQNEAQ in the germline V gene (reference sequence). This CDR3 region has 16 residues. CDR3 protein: CASSLGLAGNYNEQFF. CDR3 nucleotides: TGTGCCAGCAGCTTGGGCCTAGCGGGGAACTACAATGAGCAGTTCTTC.

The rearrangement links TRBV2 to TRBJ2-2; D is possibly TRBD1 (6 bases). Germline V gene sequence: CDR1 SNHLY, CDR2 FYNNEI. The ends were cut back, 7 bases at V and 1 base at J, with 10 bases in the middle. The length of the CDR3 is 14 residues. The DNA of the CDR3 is TGTGCCAGCATCCCGGACAGGAACACCGGGGAGCTGTTTTTT. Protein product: CASIPDRNTGELFF.

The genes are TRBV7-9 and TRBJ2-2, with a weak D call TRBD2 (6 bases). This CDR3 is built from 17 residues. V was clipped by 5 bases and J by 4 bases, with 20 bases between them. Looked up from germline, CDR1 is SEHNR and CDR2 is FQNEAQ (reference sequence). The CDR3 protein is CASSASRLGRTTGELFF. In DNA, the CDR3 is TGTGCCAGCAGCGCGAGTCGGCTGGGGAGGACCACCGGGGAGCTGTTTTTT.

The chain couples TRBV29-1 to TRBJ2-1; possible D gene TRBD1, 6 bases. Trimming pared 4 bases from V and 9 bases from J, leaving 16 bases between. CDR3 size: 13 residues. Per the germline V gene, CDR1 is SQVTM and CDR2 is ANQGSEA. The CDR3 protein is CSVAGTQRTEQFF. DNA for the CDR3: TGCAGCGTTGCAGGGACACAAAGGACTGAGCAGTTCTTC.

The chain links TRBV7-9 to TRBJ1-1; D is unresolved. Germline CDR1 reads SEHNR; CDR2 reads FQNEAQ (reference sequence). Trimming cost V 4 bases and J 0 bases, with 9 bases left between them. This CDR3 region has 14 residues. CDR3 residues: CASSSKTVNTEAFF. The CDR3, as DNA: TGTGCCAGCAGCTCCAAAACAGTGAACACTGAAGCTTTCTTT.

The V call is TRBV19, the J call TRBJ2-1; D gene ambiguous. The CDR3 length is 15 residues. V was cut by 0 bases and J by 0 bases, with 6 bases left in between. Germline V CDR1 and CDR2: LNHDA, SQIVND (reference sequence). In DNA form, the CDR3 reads TGTGCCAGTAGTATAGATAGGAGCTCCTACAATGAGCAGTTCTTC. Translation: CASSIDRSSYNEQFF.

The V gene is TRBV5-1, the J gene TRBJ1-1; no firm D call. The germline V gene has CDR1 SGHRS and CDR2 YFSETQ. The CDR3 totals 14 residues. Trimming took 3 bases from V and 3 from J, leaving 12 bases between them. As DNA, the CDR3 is TGCGCCAGCAGCTGGGCGAACGGTGACACTGAAGCTTTCTTT. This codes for CASSWANGDTEAFF.

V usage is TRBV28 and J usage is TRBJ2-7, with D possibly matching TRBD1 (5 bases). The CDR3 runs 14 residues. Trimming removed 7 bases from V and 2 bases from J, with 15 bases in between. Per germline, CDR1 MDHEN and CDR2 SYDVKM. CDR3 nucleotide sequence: TGTGCCAGCATGGGGCCGGGCCGAACCTACGAGCAGTACTTC. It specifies CASMGPGRTYEQYF. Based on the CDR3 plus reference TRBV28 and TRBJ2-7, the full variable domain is DVKVTQSSRYLVKRTGEKVFLECVQDMDHENMFWYRQDPGLGLRLIYFSYDVKMKEKGDIPEGYSVSREKKERFSLILESASTNQTSMYLCASMGPGRTYEQYFGPGTRLTVT.

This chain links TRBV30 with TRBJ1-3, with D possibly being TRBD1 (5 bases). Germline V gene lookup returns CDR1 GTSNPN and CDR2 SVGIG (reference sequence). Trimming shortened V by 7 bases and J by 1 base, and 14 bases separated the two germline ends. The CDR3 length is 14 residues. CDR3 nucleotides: TGTGCCTCCCGCACCGGGGGGTCTGGAAACACCATATATTTT. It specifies CASRTGGSGNTIYF.

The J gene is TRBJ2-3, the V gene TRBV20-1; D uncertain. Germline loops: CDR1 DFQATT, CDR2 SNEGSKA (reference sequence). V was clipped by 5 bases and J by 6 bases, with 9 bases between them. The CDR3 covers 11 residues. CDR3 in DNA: TGCAGTGCTGCTAGGTCGGATACGCAGTATTTT. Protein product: CSAARSDTQYF.

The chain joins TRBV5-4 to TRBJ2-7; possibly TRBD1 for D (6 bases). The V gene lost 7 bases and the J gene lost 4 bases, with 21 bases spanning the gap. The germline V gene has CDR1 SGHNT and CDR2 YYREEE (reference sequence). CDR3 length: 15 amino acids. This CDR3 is CASSVGGNGPYEQYF. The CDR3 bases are TGTGCCAGCTCAGTAGGGGGAAATGGCCCTTACGAGCAGTACTTC.

CDR3: CASSIGTVNYGYTF. CDR3 bases: TGTGCCAGCAGCATTGGGACAGTTAACTATGGCTACACCTTC. The chain combines TRBV9 with TRBJ1-2, with 7 nucleotides matching TRBD1. This CDR3 contains 14 residues. The germline CDR1 and CDR2 sequences are SGDLS and YYNGEE. V lost 4 bases and J lost 1; bases outside the gene matches: 4. Filled out from reference TRBV9 and TRBJ1-2, the complete variable domain reads DSGVTQTPKHLITATGQRVTLRCSPRSGDLSVYWYQQSLDQGLQFLIQYYNGEERAKGNILERFSAQQFPDLHSELNLSSLELGDSALYFCASSIGTVNYGYTFGSGTRLTVV.